The 10 T cell receptor beta chains given below trace back to one sample, sequenced in a study of T-cell memory formation after mild COVID-19. TCRdb itself ran the 5' RACE reads through MiXCR, one entry per CDR3 protein. The table includes about 350,000 distinct CDR3 sequences, approximately 15% detected once. Material for sequencing was PBMCs or a T cell subset sorted from them (not recorded which). The receptors were sampled from a young man who had mild COVID-19 (a few samples of this study predate the infection). Cell type and time point are not known.

At least ten counts were recorded for this clonotype. This sequence joins TRBV7-6 and TRBJ2-5, with D perhaps matching TRBD1 (6 bases). CDR3 size: 21 residues. Trimming removed 5 bases from V and 3 bases from J, with 34 bases in between. Germline V lookup: CDR1 SGHVS, CDR2 FNYEAQ. The CDR3 loop is CASSPRTVVPGTPDNEETQYF. CDR3 sequence (DNA): TGTGCCAGCAGCCCCCGGACAGTGGTACCGGGTACCCCCGATAACGAAGAGACCCAGTACTTC.

The table lists this clonotype with a few counts. The CDR3 DNA reads as TGTGCCAGCAGCGGACGCCAAGAGACCCAGTACTTC. Its protein is CASSGRQETQYF. The chain couples TRBV5-6 to TRBJ2-5; D ambiguous. With 4 bases removed from V and 1 base from J, the gap between germline ends came to 5 bases. From germline, CDR1 is SGHDT and CDR2 YYEEEE. The length of the CDR3 is 12 residues.

This rearrangement joins TRBV20-1 to TRBJ2-5; no clear D. The CDR3 runs to 12 residues. Germline V gives CDR1 DFQATT, CDR2 SNEGSKA (reference sequence). Trimming left V 2 bases short and J 7 bases short, with 11 bases between. The CDR3 nucleotides are TGCAGTGCTAGACAGGTGAGGAGGACCCAGTACTTC. This gives the protein CSARQVRRTQYF.

This clonotype showed up many times. The chain couples TRBV7-9 to TRBJ1-2; no reliable D call. CDR1 SEHNR and CDR2 FQNEAQ come from the germline V gene (reference sequence). V gave up 3 bases and J gave up 4 bases, with 9 bases separating them. The CDR3 is 13 residues long. CDR3 nucleotides: TGTGCCAGCAGCTTGGGCTCCGGCTATGGCTACACCTTC. Encoded protein: CASSLGSGYGYTF.

This clonotype was seen more than once but under ten times. The rearrangement joins TRBV2 to TRBJ2-7; D remains unclear. V was pared by 6 bases and J by 8 bases, with 17 bases between. Germline-derived CDR1 and CDR2 are SNHLY and FYNNEI. CDR3 length: 13 residues. CDR3 bases: TGTGCCAGCAGCGCCGAGACGGCTCCTAAGCAGTACTTC. Translation: CASSAETAPKQYF.

The rearrangement uses TRBV7-9 and TRBJ2-7; D gene unclear. The CDR3 covers 15 residues. Trimming cost V 5 bases and J 1 base, with 15 bases left between them. CDR1 is SEHNR and CDR2 is FQNEAQ in the germline V gene (reference sequence). CDR3 residues: CASSGEQNPSYEQYF. In nucleotides, the CDR3 is TGTGCCAGCAGCGGTGAACAGAACCCTTCCTACGAGCAGTACTTC.

The rearrangement joins TRBV11-3 to TRBJ1-5, with a tentative D call TRBD1 (6 bases). V was cut by 0 bases and J by 4 bases, with 13 bases left in between. Germline CDR1 reads SGHNT; CDR2 reads YENEEA. The CDR3 has 16 amino acids. CDR3 loop: CASSLDFCRGNQPQHF. The DNA for the CDR3 is TGTGCCAGCAGCTTAGATTTTTGCAGGGGTAATCAGCCCCAGCATTTT.

Only a few counts were recorded for this clonotype. The rearrangement uses TRBV6-1 and TRBJ2-3; TRBD2 agrees at 7 bases. With V trimmed by 7 bases and J by 5 bases, 12 bases remained unmatched. The CDR3 runs 15 residues. CDR1 and CDR2 from the germline V gene are MNHNS and SASEGT. The CDR3: CASKAQRGRRDTQYF. The CDR3 DNA reads as TGTGCCAGCAAGGCCCAGCGGGGTAGGAGAGATACGCAGTATTTT.

The sample holds a few counts of this clonotype. The chain couples TRBV4-1 to TRBJ1-5, with TRBD1 matching 11 bases. The trim removed 6 bases at V and 1 base at J, leaving 5 bases unmatched. Germline V gives CDR1 MGHRA, CDR2 YSYEKL. The CDR3 extends over 16 amino acids. CDR3 region: CASSRTGGPSNQPQHF. Here the CDR3 DNA reads TGCGCCAGCAGTCGGACAGGGGGCCCAAGCAATCAGCCCCAGCATTTT.

In the case of this clonotype: One junction end does not reproduce the germline sequence, and a read error may be involved. V usage is TRBV5-1 and J usage is TRBJ1-3; D uncertain. Germline CDR1 reads SGHRS; CDR2 reads YFSETQ. The CDR3 covers 14 residues. CDR3 loop: CASSLTHPGNTIYF. CDR3 in DNA: TGCGCCAGCAGCTTGACACACCCTGGGAACACCATATATTTT. The complete variable domain, with remaining parts taken from reference TRBV5-1 and TRBJ1-3, reads KAGVTQTPRYLIKTRGQQVTLSCSPISGHRSVSWYQQTPGQGLQFLFEYFSETQRNKGNFPGRFSGRQFSNSRSEMNVSTLELGDSALYLCASSLTHPGNTIYFGEGSWLTVV.